This T cell receptor beta chain was recovered during a study of blood T cells in healthy people across ages (dated by TCRdb to between 2014 and 2017). Study-wide context: In model experiments, template switching captured about one uniquely barcoded TCR beta cDNA molecule for every two T cells. Donors of different ages were randomly distributed across sequencing lanes to avoid experimental bias. The donors were divided into four age groups: young (average approximately 17 years), middle-aged (roughly 40), aged (about 60) and long-lived (82). The study measured age-related changes in TCR beta repertoire diversity using deep sequencing normalized with unique cDNA molecular identifiers. The study analyzed two additional independent replicas of 1 million unique cDNA reads from the same blood draw for two donors, one aged 18 to 30 and one aged 80 or older.

Summary of the overall study and its limitations: The percentage of naive T cells measured by flow cytometry correlated strongly with observed TCR beta diversity. Observed TCR beta diversity per million T cells fell roughly linearly with age, and a significant reduction was already apparent by age roughly 40. Total diversity estimates from one million sequenced T cells were considered lower bounds and underestimates. Because the CMV infection status of the donors was unknown, age-related changes in expanded clonotypes may potentially have been confounded. Compared with the aged group, more naive CD4+ T cells, fewer expanded clones and increased TCR diversity were shown by the long-lived group, suggesting age selection. Bulk unsorted PBMC profiling prevented conclusive comparison of naive and antigen-experienced compartments.

Receptor amplification or capture employed 5' RACE. The instrument given in TCRdb is Illumina HiSeq 2500. A second roughly 6 to 11 cycle PCR used a sample-barcoded 5' primer and a J-beta primer mix. Each TCR beta cDNA molecule received a unique molecular identifier from a template-switch 5' adaptor carrying 12 random nucleotides. Each sample yielded at least 3 million CDR3-containing paired-end reads. The Mint cDNA synthesis kit, primed by a TRBC-specific oligonucleotide, was used to synthesize first-strand cDNA from all RNA. All cDNA was treated with uracil-DNA glycosylase and then went through a first 18-cycle PCR with the universal primers M1SS and BC2_uni_R. Per the original workflow: Normalization of each sample was performed by random selection of 1 million high-quality reads, each carrying a distinct molecular identifier. Reads with shared molecular identifiers were discarded instead of being binned into consensus sequences. MiTCR, set to a Q25 quality threshold and the strictest error-elimination algorithm, was used for CDR3 identification, clonotype clustering and error correction. A nonparametric unseen species model with Euler transformation was used to estimate a lower bound on total TCR beta diversity. The public reads were run again by TCRdb, first through fastp at Q25 and then through MiXCR, and only productive beta chains were kept. Rows with a matching CDR3 protein are joined into one entry that keeps the most common DNA and genes. TCRdb's processing, not the authors' own work, is the source of the V and J calls. The sample table lists roughly 790,000 distinct CDR3 sequences, roughly 41% of them with a count of one. The top ten hold around 20% of the sample.

The CDR3 covers 13 residues, taking in both the cysteine and the phenylalanine. This entry keeps only the CDR3 DNA: 39 bases, framed from base 1. Cut back by 5 bases and 5 bases, the V and J ends lie 12 bases apart. Via the germline V gene, CDR1 is MNHEY and CDR2 SVGEGT. In regard to this clonotype: Its target antigen remains unknown. No much larger clone exists at a distance of one base, and base qualities are not known.

The donors were some 36 Caucasian individuals from Russia, aged 6 to 90 years, who were systemically healthy. About 9.8 milliliters of peripheral blood were drawn from each donor into EDTA-treated Vacutainer tubes. Ficoll-Paque density-gradient centrifugation was used to isolate PBMCs, with at least 6.5 million per sample. Trizol reagent was used to extract total RNA from the PBMCs, yielding at least 5 micrograms per sample. Naive CD45RAhigh/CD27high T cell percentages were measured by flow cytometry on a PBMC aliquot from every donor. The clonotype originates from a woman aged 55-75 years in good health. The chain links TRBV6-2 or TRBV6-3 with TRBJ2-5; no confident D gene assignment can be made. The sample taken for sequencing was blood. The DNA reads as follows: TGTGCCAGCAGTGGGATGCTAGGTGAGACCCAGTACTTC. This encodes CASSGMLGETQYF.